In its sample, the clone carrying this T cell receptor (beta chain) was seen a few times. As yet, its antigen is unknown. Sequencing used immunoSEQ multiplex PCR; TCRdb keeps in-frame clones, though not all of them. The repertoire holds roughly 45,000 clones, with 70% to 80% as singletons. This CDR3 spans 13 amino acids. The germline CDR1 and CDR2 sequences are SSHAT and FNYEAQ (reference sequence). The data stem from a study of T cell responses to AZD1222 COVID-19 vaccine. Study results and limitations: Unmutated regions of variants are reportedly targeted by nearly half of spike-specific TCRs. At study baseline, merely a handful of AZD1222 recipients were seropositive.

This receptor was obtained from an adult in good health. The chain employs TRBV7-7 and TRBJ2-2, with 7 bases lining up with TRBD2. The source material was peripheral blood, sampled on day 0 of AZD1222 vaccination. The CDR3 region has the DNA TGTGCTAGTCGAGCGGGAAACACCGGGGAGCTGTTTTTT. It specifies CASRAGNTGELFF.